The 19 T cell receptor beta chains below all came from one sample that was sequenced in a study of identical twins. TCRdb re-called the 5' RACE reads through MiXCR, storing one row per CDR3 protein. Found here are 400,000 to 500,000 distinct CDR3 sequences, around a sixth of them singletons; the top ten hold more than 10%. Sequencing used naive T cells sorted from blood. The receptors here all came from a man between 45 and 60 years old in good health.

The table lists this clonotype with a few counts. Being one base from a much bigger clone, this may be a read error. This chain uses TRBV7-2 with TRBJ2-1; D might be TRBD1 (5 bases). The germline V gene encodes CDR1 SGHTA and CDR2 FQGNSA. V was clipped by 1 base and J by 0 bases, with 10 bases between them. The CDR3 runs to 16 residues. As DNA, the CDR3 is TGTGCCAGCAGCTTAGATGGGGCTAGCTCCTACAATGAGCAGTTCTTC. This sequence encodes CASSLDGASSYNEQFF.

The chain recombines TRBV6-1 with TRBJ2-1; D may match TRBD1 or TRBD2 (6 bases each). CDR3 length: 15 residues. Deletions cut 6 bases from V and 10 bases from J, with 22 bases between. The germline V gene has CDR1 MNHNS and CDR2 SASEGT. The CDR3 spells CASRRRDTRLIEQFF. DNA for the CDR3: TGTGCCAGCAGGAGGCGGGACACTCGGCTTATAGAGCAGTTCTTC.

This clonotype has ten or more counts. The V call is TRBV6-5, the J call TRBJ2-2; D might be TRBD2 (5 bases). Trimming removed 3 bases from V and 8 bases from J, with 13 bases in between. The germline gives CDR1 MNHEY, CDR2 SVGAGI. This CDR3 region has 14 residues. CDR3 DNA sequence: TGTGCCAGCAGTTATCATAGCGTTACGGGGGAGCTGTTTTTT. It translates to CASSYHSVTGELFF.

This clonotype was detected ten times or more. V gene TRBV4-2 combines with J gene TRBJ1-6, with unresolved D. V lost 1 base to trimming and J lost 4 bases, with 8 bases between them. Germline CDR1 reads LGHNA; CDR2 reads YNFKEQ. The CDR3 extends over 15 amino acids. CDR3 DNA sequence: TGTGCCAGCAGCCAAGCGGCGGGATATAATTCACCCCTCCACTTT. Translation: CASSQAAGYNSPLHF.

This clonotype was observed a handful of times. The chain couples TRBV4-2 to TRBJ2-2; the D is unclear. V lost 0 bases to trimming and J lost 7 bases, with 9 bases between them. The CDR3 runs 14 residues. Germline CDR1 reads LGHNA; CDR2 reads YNFKEQ. The CDR3 bases are TGTGCCAGCAGCCAAGATGTAGGAAACGGGGAGCTGTTTTTT. Translation gives CASSQDVGNGELFF.

This clonotype showed up many times. The V call is TRBV6-5, the J call TRBJ2-3; D is unresolved. Per germline, CDR1 MNHEY and CDR2 SVGAGI. CDR3 size: 12 residues. Trimming cost V 5 bases and J 6 bases, with 9 bases left between them. The CDR3 DNA reads as TGTGCCAGCAGTACTATGAGGGATACGCAGTATTTT. It yields the protein CASSTMRDTQYF.

This clonotype was detected many times. J is TRBJ1-5 and V is TRBV28, with D hard to call. The CDR3 sequence is 11 residues long. Deletions cut 2 bases from V and 6 bases from J, with 2 bases between. Per the germline V gene, CDR1 is MDHEN and CDR2 is SYDVKM. The CDR3 protein is CASSLGQPQHF. CDR3 bases: TGTGCCAGCAGTTTAGGTCAGCCCCAGCATTTT.

The V call is TRBV20-1, the J call TRBJ2-7; TRBD1 is a possible D gene (5 bases). CDR3 size: 15 residues. Germline V gene lookup returns CDR1 DFQATT and CDR2 SNEGSKA (reference sequence). V was pared by 0 bases and J by 5 bases, with 17 bases between. The CDR3 DNA is TGCAGTGCTAGAGATCTCGGGCAGGGTTTCCACGAGCAGTACTTC. Its protein is CSARDLGQGFHEQYF.

This clonotype was seen a few times. In nucleotides, the CDR3 is TGTGCCAGCAGTGGGGCGGCGGTGGGAGCCAAAAACATTCAGTACTTC. It yields the protein CASSGAAVGAKNIQYF. The chain employs TRBV27 and TRBJ2-4; D is possibly TRBD1 (5 bases). Germline values: CDR1 MNHEY, CDR2 SMNVEV (reference sequence). Trimming left V 5 bases short and J 0 bases short, with 14 bases between. The CDR3 has 16 residues.

The sample holds a few counts of this clonotype. The chain combines TRBV18 with TRBJ2-7, with 9 bases that match TRBD1. The V segment lost 4 bases and the J segment 5 bases; nucleotides outside the gene matches: 9. There are 15 residues in the CDR3. Looked up from germline, CDR1 is KGHSH and CDR2 is LQKENI. In DNA, the CDR3 is TGTGCCAGCTCACTACGACAGGGGGTCGGCCACGAGCAGTACTTC. Its protein is CASSLRQGVGHEQYF. The full variable domain, completed using reference TRBV18 and TRBJ2-7, is NAGVMQNPRHLVRRRGQEARLRCSPMKGHSHVYWYRQLPEEGLKFMVYLQKENIIDESGMPKERFSAEFPKEGPSILRIQQVVRGDSAAYFCASSLRQGVGHEQYFGPGTRLTVT.

The chain joins TRBV18 to TRBJ1-1; D not certain. The CDR3 runs to 13 residues. The V end lost 2 bases, the J end lost 4 bases, and 8 bases lay between the germline ends. Per the germline V gene, CDR1 is KGHSH and CDR2 is LQKENI. CDR3 bases: TGTGCCAGCTCACCATCCGGTAGCACTGAAGCTTTCTTT. Translating it yields CASSPSGSTEAFF. Using reference TRBV18 and TRBJ1-1 for the parts outside the CDR3, the full variable domain is NAGVMQNPRHLVRRRGQEARLRCSPMKGHSHVYWYRQLPEEGLKFMVYLQKENIIDESGMPKERFSAEFPKEGPSILRIQQVVRGDSAAYFCASSPSGSTEAFFGQGTRLTVV.

J is TRBJ2-7 and V is TRBV4-3, with TRBD2 matching 9 bases. Germline V gene data show CDR1 as LGHNA and CDR2 as YSLEER. Losses at the gene ends were 4 bases for V and 7 bases for J; bases not matched to a gene: 5. This CDR3 is built from 13 residues. The CDR3 reads CASSRALAGEQYF. The CDR3, as DNA: TGCGCCAGCAGCCGCGCACTAGCGGGTGAGCAGTACTTC.

This clonotype was seen at least ten times. The chain combines TRBV28 with TRBJ2-3, with 8 bases identical to TRBD2. CDR3 length: 17 residues. Looked up from germline, CDR1 is MDHEN and CDR2 is SYDVKM. Trimming removed 5 bases from V and 4 bases from J; junction bases left unmatched: 14. The DNA for the CDR3 is TGTGCCAGCAGTGGATGGGCGGGAGGACCACGTGCAGATACGCAGTATTTT. Its protein is CASSGWAGGPRADTQYF.

This clonotype was observed a handful of times. This rearrangement joins TRBV18 to TRBJ2-4; no firm D call. The germline V gene has CDR1 KGHSH and CDR2 LQKENI. This CDR3 comprises 19 residues. V lost 0 bases to trimming and J lost 0 bases, with 18 bases between them. CDR3 protein: CASSPPVAEPQLAKNIQYF. As DNA, the CDR3 is TGTGCCAGCTCACCACCGGTGGCAGAGCCTCAGCTAGCCAAAAACATTCAGTACTTC.

This clonotype was counted many times. This chain connects TRBV7-9 to TRBJ2-7; 7 bases line up with TRBD1. There are 15 residues in the CDR3. V was clipped by 5 bases and J by 4 bases; unmatched bases: 11. Germline V CDR1 and CDR2: SEHNR, FQNEAQ (reference sequence). CDR3 nucleotide sequence: TGTGCCAGCAGCCCCCGGACAGGACCCCTTTACGAGCAGTACTTC. This codes for CASSPRTGPLYEQYF.

In DNA form, the CDR3 reads TGTGCCAGCAATTTGGAGTACACCGGGGAGCTGTTTTTT. The encoded protein is CASNLEYTGELFF. The chain carries TRBV28 and TRBJ2-2; D is unclear. This CDR3 is built from 13 residues. The germline V gene has CDR1 MDHEN and CDR2 SYDVKM. Trimming removed 7 bases from V and 3 bases from J, with 9 bases in between. Using reference TRBV28 and TRBJ2-2 for the parts outside the CDR3, the full variable domain is DVKVTQSSRYLVKRTGEKVFLECVQDMDHENMFWYRQDPGLGLRLIYFSYDVKMKEKGDIPEGYSVSREKKERFSLILESASTNQTSMYLCASNLEYTGELFFGEGSRLTVL.

This clonotype was recorded at least ten times. This chain joins TRBV20-1 and TRBJ2-7; 8 positions match TRBD2. Germline lookup yields CDR1 DFQATT and CDR2 SNEGSKA (reference sequence). V was clipped by 6 bases and J by 7 bases; unmatched bases: 17. The CDR3 runs 15 residues. DNA of the CDR3: TGCAGTGCCAAGCATAGCGGGAAGTCCTCTTGGGAGCAGTACTTC. It translates to CSAKHSGKSSWEQYF.

This chain links TRBV7-2 with TRBJ1-4; D is unclear. Germline V CDR1 and CDR2: SGHTA, FQGNSA. V dropped 5 bases and J dropped 1 base, with 14 bases sitting between them. There are 16 residues in the CDR3. This CDR3 is CASSKTKIGTNEKLFF. CDR3 coding DNA: TGTGCCAGCAGCAAAACCAAAATAGGAACTAATGAAAAACTGTTTTTT.

Many counts were recorded for this clonotype. This chain uses TRBV29-1 with TRBJ2-5; D might be TRBD2 (5 bases). The CDR3 has 11 residues. Germline V gene sequence: CDR1 SQVTM, CDR2 ANQGSEA. Deletions cut 7 bases from V and 4 bases from J, with 10 bases between. DNA for the CDR3: TGCAGCGCCCGGACTGGAGAGACCCAGTACTTC. As protein: CSARTGETQYF.